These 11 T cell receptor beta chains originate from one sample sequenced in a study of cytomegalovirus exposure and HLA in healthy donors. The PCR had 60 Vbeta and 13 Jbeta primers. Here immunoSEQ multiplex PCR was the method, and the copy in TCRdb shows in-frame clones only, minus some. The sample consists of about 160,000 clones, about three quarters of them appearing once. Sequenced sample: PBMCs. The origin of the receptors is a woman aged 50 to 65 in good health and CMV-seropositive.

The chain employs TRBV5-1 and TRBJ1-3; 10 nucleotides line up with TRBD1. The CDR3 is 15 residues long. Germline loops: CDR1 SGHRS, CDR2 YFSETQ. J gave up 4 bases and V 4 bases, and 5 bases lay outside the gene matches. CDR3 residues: CASSRGTGVGNTIYF. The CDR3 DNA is TGCGCCAGCAGCCGCGGGACAGGGGTCGGAAACACCATATATTTT.

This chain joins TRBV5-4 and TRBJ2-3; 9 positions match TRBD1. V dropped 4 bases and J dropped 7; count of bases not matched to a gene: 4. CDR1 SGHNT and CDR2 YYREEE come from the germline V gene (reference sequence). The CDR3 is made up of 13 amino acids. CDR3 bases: TGTGCCAGCAGCCTAGACAGGGGGAATACGCAGTATTTT. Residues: CASSLDRGNTQYF.

As DNA, the CDR3 is TGTGCCAGCAGTGAAGGGACAGCCACCAAAAACATTCAGTACTTC. Translation: CASSEGTATKNIQYF. V usage is TRBV2 and J usage is TRBJ2-4; D is perhaps TRBD1 (6 bases). Trimming removed 1 base at V and 2 bases at J, with 9 bases between. The V gene's germline CDR1 is SNHLY and CDR2 FYNNEI. The CDR3 consists of 15 residues.

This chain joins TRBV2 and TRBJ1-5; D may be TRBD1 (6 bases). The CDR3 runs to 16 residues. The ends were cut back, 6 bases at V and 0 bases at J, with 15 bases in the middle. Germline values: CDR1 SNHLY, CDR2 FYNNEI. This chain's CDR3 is CASSTIQGSSNQPQHF. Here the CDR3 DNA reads TGTGCCAGCAGCACTATTCAGGGGTCTAGCAATCAGCCCCAGCATTTT.

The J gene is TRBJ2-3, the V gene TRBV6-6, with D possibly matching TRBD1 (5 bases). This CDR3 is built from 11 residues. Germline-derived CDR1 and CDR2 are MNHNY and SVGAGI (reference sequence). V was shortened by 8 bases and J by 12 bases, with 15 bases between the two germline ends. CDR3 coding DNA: TGTGCCAGCTCGGTCGACAGTCCTCAGTATTTT. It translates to CASSVDSPQYF.

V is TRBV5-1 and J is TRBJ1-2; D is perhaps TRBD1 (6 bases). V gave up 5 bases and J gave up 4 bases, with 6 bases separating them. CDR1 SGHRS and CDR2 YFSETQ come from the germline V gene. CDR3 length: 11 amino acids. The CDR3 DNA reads TGCGCCAGCAGGGACAGCTATGGCTACACCTTC. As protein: CASRDSYGYTF.

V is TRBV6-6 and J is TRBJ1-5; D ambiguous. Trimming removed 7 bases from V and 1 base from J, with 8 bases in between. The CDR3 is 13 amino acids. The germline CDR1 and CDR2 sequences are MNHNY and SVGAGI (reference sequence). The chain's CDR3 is CASKRESNQPQHF. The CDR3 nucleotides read TGTGCCAGCAAGAGAGAGAGCAATCAGCCCCAGCATTTT.

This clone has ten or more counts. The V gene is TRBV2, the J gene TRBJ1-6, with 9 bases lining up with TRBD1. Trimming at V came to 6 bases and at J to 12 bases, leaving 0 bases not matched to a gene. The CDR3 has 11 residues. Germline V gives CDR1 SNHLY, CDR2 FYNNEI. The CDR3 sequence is CASRDRGPLHF. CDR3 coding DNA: TGTGCCAGCAGGGACAGGGGACCCCTCCACTTT.

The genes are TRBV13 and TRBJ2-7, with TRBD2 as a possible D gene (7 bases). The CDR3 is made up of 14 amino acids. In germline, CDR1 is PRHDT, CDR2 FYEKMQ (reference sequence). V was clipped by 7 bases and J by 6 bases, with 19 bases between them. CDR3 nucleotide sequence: TGTGCCAGCACTGAGGGGGGGCGCGGGGTCGAGCAGTACTTC. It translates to CASTEGGRGVEQYF.

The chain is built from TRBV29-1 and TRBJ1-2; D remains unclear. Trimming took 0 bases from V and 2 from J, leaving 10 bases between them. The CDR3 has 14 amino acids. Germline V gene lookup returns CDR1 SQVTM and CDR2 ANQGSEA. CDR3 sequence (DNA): TGCAGCGTTGAAGATTCCTGGCCCAACTATGGCTACACCTTC. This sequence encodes CSVEDSWPNYGYTF. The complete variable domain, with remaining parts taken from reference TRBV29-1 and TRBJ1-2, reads SAVISQKPSRDICQRGTSLTIQCQVDSQVTMMFWYRQQPGQSLTLIATANQGSEATYESGFVIDKFPISRPNLTFSTLTVSNMSPEDSSIYLCSVEDSWPNYGYTFGSGTRLTVV.

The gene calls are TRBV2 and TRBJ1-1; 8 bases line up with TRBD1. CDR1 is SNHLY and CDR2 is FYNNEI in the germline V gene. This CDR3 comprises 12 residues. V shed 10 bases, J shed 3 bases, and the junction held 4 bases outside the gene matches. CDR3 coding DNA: TGTGCCACTAAGACAGGGGACACTGAAGCTTTCTTT. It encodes CATKTGDTEAFF.